A single count supports the clone carrying this TCR beta chain. The sample originates from a study of cytomegalovirus exposure and HLA in healthy donors. The primer mix had 60 Vbeta and 13 Jbeta primers. Authors' methods: A follow-up analysis tallied 65 million to 80 million unique TCR beta chains, 9 million to 11 million shared. TCRdb's copy holds only in-frame clones and misses some; the assay was immunoSEQ multiplex PCR. From that table come the V and J calls and clone size; the DNA was used to work out D and trimming. The sample has 210,000 or so clones; 80% to 90% are singletons. V dropped 4 bases and J dropped 0; count of bases not matched to a gene: 3. This CDR3 spans 18 amino acids. Germline V gene lookup returns CDR1 SGHRS and CDR2 YFSETQ.

The V and J genes are TRBV5-1 and TRBJ2-6; TRBD2 agrees at 14 bases. The sequencing input was PBMCs. The sequence was collected from a girl aged 2 to 10 in good health and CMV-seronegative. Written as DNA, the CDR3 is TGCGCCAGCAGCATAGGGACTAGCGGGAGCTCTGGGGCCAACGTCCTGACTTTC. Translation gives CASSIGTSGSSGANVLTF.